The subject of this entry is one TCR beta chain. The target of this receptor is not known. Per-nucleotide qualities are absent, and no much larger clonotype sits a single base away. This sample is drawn from a study of cytomegalovirus exposure and HLA in healthy donors (dated by TCRdb to between 2016 and 2019). The study in broad terms: According to an earlier analysis of 587 of the donors, roughly 180 million T cells yielded over 90 million unique TCR beta sequences and approximately 280 Gb of sequence data. The number of typed donors differed by locus: about 629-630 for A, B, C, DRB1 and DQB1; some 500 for DQA1; around 580 for DPA1; and approximately 450 for DPB1. Every discovery cohort repertoire had been produced on one sequencing platform. The study aimed to test whether signatures of past pathogen exposure could be identified by cataloging public T cell receptors. In addition to the first cohort of 666 subjects, a separate validation cohort of 120 different subjects was used. Roughly five DR-DQ haplotypes were handled as single units for association and clustering, since linkage in the cohort was strong. To predict cytomegalovirus infection status, the study combined high-throughput TCR immunosequencing, statistical association of individual TCRs with disease status, and machine learning. Roughly 300 gigabases of sequencing data and tens of millions of unique TCR sequences were included in an early release covering about 600 HLA-typed donors. To decide whether each TCR beta V gene segment behaved as functional or pseudogenic, an earlier analysis of some 600 of the donors relied on high-throughput TCR beta sequencing. Among about 400 genotyped donors of the cohort, an average of about 220,000 unique TCR beta nucleotide sequences was sequenced per donor, of which roughly 17% were non-productive. Donor age, sex, ethnicity and CMV serostatus were compiled together with the repertoire data. In a later analysis, previously published TCR beta repertoires from hundreds of donors were re-analyzed and high-resolution HLA genotyping was added so that TCR occurrence patterns could be studied. A later genetic analysis took genome-wide SNP genotypes for about three fifths of the roughly 700 donors and used that subset as a discovery cohort. Rather than using new phenotypic data, the later analysis identified candidate immune exposures from TCR beta sequences and from how often those sequences occurred across donors. Both class I and class II loci were covered by HLA typing, at four-digit resolution. Among the 398 genotyped donors, around 81% belonged to the genetic ancestry cluster associated with self-reported Caucasian donors. Using immunosequencing, the study profiled T cell repertoires from 500 to 800 subjects and related those repertoires to cytomegalovirus serostatus. Findings and caveats that apply to the study as a whole: In an earlier analysis of over 550 of the donors, most TCR beta V segments were observed in productive rearrangements about 87% or about 30% of the time, broadly matching IMGT annotations. The study listed 170 or so TCR beta chains as associated with cytomegalovirus. In a later analysis, 15,000 to 20,000 TCR beta sequences were associated with specific HLA alleles at a false discovery rate of 0.05. CMV serostatus was the only immune exposure information available for the cohort. Correlated functional status among segregating V segments might be attributable to linkage disequilibrium, but an unknown experimental factor could not be ruled out. A later analysis found that TCR association rates varied across HLA loci, with DRB1 alleles showing the most associated TCRs and HLA-C alleles the fewest. A few of the identified cytomegalovirus-associated TCR beta chains were confirmed in vitro to be specific for cytomegalovirus antigens. An association between a missense DCLRE1C variant and V-gene and J-gene trimming of TCR beta chains was found in a later genetic analysis and replicated in an independent cohort. Cytomegalovirus status was reported to be diagnosed by the classifier with high specificity and sensitivity in both the original and validation cohorts. According to the authors, the approach could potentially be generalized to other disease states and immunological phenotypes. Because some donors lacked HLA typing at each locus, the association tests relied only on the typed subset. Most TCR sequences were observed very rarely across donors, whereas some public TCRs were present in many individuals. Compared with the 666-donor mean, donors in an Asian-associated ancestry cluster had fewer N-insertions in productive TCRs, according to a later genetic analysis. In a later analysis, HLA-associated TCR beta chains were found to be more clonally expanded and to have lower generation probabilities than equally common non-associated chains. Sequencing depth was assumed to be roughly uniform across donors in the presence/absence analyses, though that assumption may not hold. Most CMV-associated TCR beta chains appeared to be HLA-restricted in a later analysis, and the HLA associations seemed to be driven largely by CMV exposure. The 87-base-pair reads could not distinguish some IMGT-functional V segments, including TRBV6-2 and TRBV6-3, so those segments were excluded. A later analysis reported that several top co-occurrence clusters appeared linked to parvovirus B19, influenza, CMV and Epstein-Barr virus. A further reported finding was that TCR beta sequences accurately predicted the HLA-A and HLA-B alleles for most subjects in the first cohort. When HLA alleles, especially DR and DQ, strongly co-occurred, TCR associations were difficult to assign to individual alleles. Because counts were too low, 15 to 20 rarely observed V segments, including chromosome 9 orphons, were excluded from the earlier analysis of under 650 of the donors. The cohort was sequenced for TCR beta chains only, and without alpha or paired-chain data the features that could be detected were limited. The sequencing pipeline was judged likely to have produced a cluster of highly shared sequence variants as a technical artifact.

Unmatched junction bases come to 6, with V trimmed by 7 bases and J by 3 bases. The cysteine opens and the phenylalanine closes a CDR3 of 13 amino acids. Only the CDR3 DNA stays, 39 bases, in frame from base 1. CDR1 SQVTM and CDR2 ANQGSEA were looked up in the germline V gene. Preparation of the library involved the immunoSEQ multiplex PCR assay. For the multiplex PCR, a mixture combining 60 forward primers for TCR Vbeta segments and 13 reverse primers for TCR Jbeta segments was used. The CDR3 region of rearranged TCR beta genes was amplified from genomic DNA with a multiplex PCR assay. On the Illumina HiSeq System, the amplified TCR beta libraries were sequenced as 87-base-pair reads. Concerning the study's data processing: A later analysis tallied around 80 million unique TCR beta chains across the 610 or so repertoires, and around 9.9 million of those chains were shared by two or more donors. Raw reads were error-corrected and collapsed into unique sequences with a nearest-neighbor algorithm that merged closely related sequences to remove PCR and sequencing errors. V, D and J gene segments were assigned by aligning CDR3 sequences to IMGT reference sequences. For a sequence to be retained, a match of at least six nucleotides to both a V gene segment and a J gene segment was required. A rearrangement counted as productive if the CDR3 had no stop codons and remained in frame with V and J, and every other rearrangement counted as non-productive. CDR3 was defined according to IMGT convention as the region running from the second conserved V-encoded cysteine to the conserved J-encoded phenylalanine. Sequences without an unambiguous match to a single V gene segment were excluded from the earlier analysis of several hundred of the donors. An earlier analysis of 587 of the donors classified V segments as functional when productive rearrangements were above 56.7% and as segregating when the standard deviation between donors was above 5%. A statistical classification framework was built for diagnosing cytomegalovirus status from the catalog of TCR beta chain sequences. In a later analysis, V and J genes were assigned by comparing TCR nucleotide sequences against IMGT/GENE-DB human TR gene sequences. Using the TCRdist pipeline, a later analysis assigned CDR3 sequences along with most-parsimonious VDJ recombination scenarios. In a later analysis, each TCR beta chain was defined by its CDR3 amino acid sequence together with its V-gene family, and reads lacking a unique V-gene family were excluded. As a way to deal with suspected cross-contamination and a sequencing artifact, a later analysis dropped 450 to 600 nucleotide sequences that were highly shared and had low generation probability. In a later analysis, a clonal expansion index was calculated for each public chain from normalized within-repertoire ranks of inferred template counts. Generation probabilities in a later analysis came from a VDJ recombination model fitted to out-of-frame rearrangements, and those results were checked against IGoR. In a later analysis, hypergeometric tests were used to score TCR-TCR, TCR-HLA and TCR-CMV co-occurrence, with a repertoire-size bias correction applied to TCR pairs. To estimate false discovery rates, a later analysis permuted the HLA or CMV assignments 20 times. In a later analysis, co-occurring TCRs were grouped using DBSCAN, with TCRdist sequence similarity added in when clustering inside HLA-allele-positive subsets. Repertoires with fewer than 30,000 or more than 120,000 public chains, plus five repertoires with anomalous nucleotide sharing, were excluded from co-occurrence clustering. The table was pulled from immuneACCESS by TCRdb, which kept in-frame rearrangements only. Such tables lose some clones; where checked, under half of the loss comes from unresolved V genes, and the rest has no known cause. For V, J and clone size, that table is used; D and trimming come from the DNA. Within this sample are about 150,000 clones, with around 68% of them counted one time only. The top ten constitute about 2.1% of the sample.

In total, roughly 710 healthy bone marrow donors made up the cohort. At the time of sampling, all cohort members were nominally healthy, though unrecorded immune exposures were likely present. The donor tested CMV seronegative and was one of the 352 seronegative cohort members. Each donor provided a peripheral blood sample, and peripheral blood mononuclear cells were used for TCR beta sequencing. Genomic DNA was extracted from the blood cell samples with the Qiagen DNeasy Blood Extraction Kit. Sequenced material: PBMCs. This receptor was obtained from a man younger than 40 in good health and CMV-seronegative. Recombination joined TRBV29-1 with TRBJ2-7, and TRBD1 matches 10 of the central bases. The CDR3 region has the sequence CSGGGDRGYEQYF. The bases read TGCAGCGGCGGTGGGGACAGGGGCTACGAGCAGTACTTC.